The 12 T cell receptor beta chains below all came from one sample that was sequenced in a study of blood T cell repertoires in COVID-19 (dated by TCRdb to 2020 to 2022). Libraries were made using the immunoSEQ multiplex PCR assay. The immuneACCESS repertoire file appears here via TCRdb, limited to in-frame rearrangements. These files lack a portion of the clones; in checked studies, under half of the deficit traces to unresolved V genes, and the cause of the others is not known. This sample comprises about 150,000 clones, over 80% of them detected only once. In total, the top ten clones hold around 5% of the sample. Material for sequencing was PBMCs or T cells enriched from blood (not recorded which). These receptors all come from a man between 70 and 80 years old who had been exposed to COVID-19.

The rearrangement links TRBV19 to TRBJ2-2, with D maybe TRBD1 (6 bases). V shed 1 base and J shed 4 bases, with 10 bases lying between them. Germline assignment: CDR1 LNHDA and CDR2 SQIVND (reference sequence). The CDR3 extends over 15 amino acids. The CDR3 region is CASSIARGVTGELFF. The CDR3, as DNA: TGTGCCAGTAGTATAGCCAGGGGCGTCACCGGGGAGCTGTTTTTT. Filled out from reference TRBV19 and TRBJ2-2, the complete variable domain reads DGGITQSPKYLFRKEGQNVTLSCEQNLNHDAMYWYRQDPGQGLRLIYYSQIVNDFQKGDIAEGYSVSREKKESFPLTVTSAQKNPTAFYLCASSIARGVTGELFFGEGSRLTVL.

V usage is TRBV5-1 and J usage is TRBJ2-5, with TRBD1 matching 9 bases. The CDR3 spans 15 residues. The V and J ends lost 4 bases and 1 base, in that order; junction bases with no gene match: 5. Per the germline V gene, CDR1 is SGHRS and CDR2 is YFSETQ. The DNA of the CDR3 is TGCGCCAGCAGCCGGACAGGGGATTCCCAAGAGACCCAGTACTTC. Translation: CASSRTGDSQETQYF.

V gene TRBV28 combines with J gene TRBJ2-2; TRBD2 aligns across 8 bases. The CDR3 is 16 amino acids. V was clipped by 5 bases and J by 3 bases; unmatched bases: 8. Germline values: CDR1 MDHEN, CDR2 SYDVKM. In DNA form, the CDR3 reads TGTGCCAGCAGTCCTATAGCGGGAATCGACACCGGGGAGCTGTTTTTT. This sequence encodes CASSPIAGIDTGELFF.

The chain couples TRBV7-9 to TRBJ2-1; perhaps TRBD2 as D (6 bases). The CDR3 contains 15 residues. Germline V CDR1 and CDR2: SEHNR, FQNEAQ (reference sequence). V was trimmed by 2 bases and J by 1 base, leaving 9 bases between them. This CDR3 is CASSLTRGSYNEQFF. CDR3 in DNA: TGTGCCAGCAGCTTAACGCGGGGATCCTACAATGAGCAGTTCTTC. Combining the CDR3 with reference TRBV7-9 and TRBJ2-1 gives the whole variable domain DTGVSQNPRHKITKRGQNVTFRCDPISEHNRLYWYRQTLGQGPEFLTYFQNEAQLEKSRLLSDRFSAERPKGSFSTLEIQRTEQGDSAMYLCASSLTRGSYNEQFFGPGTRLTVL.

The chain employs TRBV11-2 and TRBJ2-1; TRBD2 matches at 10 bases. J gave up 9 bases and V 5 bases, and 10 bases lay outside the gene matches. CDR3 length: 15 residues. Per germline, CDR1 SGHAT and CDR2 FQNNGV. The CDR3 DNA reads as TGTGCCAGCAGCGGCGGGACTAGCGATGTCTCTGAGCAGTTCTTC. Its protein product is CASSGGTSDVSEQFF.

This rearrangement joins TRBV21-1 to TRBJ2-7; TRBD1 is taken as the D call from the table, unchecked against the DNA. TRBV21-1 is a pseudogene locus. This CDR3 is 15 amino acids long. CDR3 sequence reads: CASPSTGSGSYEQYF. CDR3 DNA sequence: TGTGCCAGCCCCTCGACAGGGTCTGGCTCCTACGAGCAGTACTTC.

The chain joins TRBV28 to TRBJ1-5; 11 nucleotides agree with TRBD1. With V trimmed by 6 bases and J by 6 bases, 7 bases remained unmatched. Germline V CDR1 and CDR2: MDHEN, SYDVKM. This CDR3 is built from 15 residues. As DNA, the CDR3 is TGTGCCAGCAGGCCGGGGGACAGGGGGGCTCAGCCCCAGCATTTT. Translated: CASRPGDRGAQPQHF.

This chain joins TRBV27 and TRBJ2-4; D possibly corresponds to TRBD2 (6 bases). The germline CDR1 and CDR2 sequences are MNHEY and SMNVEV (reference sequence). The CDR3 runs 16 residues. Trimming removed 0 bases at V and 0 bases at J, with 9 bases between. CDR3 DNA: TGTGCCAGCAGTTTATCCGGGGGAGTAGCCAAAAACATTCAGTACTTC. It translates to CASSLSGGVAKNIQYF.

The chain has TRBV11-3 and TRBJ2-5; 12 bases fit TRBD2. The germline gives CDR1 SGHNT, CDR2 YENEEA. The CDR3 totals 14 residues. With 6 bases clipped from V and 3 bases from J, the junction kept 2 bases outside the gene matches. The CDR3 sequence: CASSRTSGEETQYF. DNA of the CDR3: TGTGCCAGCAGTCGGACTAGCGGGGAAGAGACCCAGTACTTC.

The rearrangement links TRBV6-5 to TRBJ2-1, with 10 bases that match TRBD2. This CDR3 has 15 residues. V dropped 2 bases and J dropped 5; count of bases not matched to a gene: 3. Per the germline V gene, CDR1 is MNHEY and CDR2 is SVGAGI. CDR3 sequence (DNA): TGTGCCAGCAGTTACGGACTAGCGGTCAACAATGAGCAGTTCTTC. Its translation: CASSYGLAVNNEQFF.

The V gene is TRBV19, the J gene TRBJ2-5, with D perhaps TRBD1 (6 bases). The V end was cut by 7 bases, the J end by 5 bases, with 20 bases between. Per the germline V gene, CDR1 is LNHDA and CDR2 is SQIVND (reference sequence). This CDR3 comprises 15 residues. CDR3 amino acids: CASTVNGGIGETQYF. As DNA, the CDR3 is TGTGCCAGTACCGTAAATGGGGGCATTGGGGAGACCCAGTACTTC.

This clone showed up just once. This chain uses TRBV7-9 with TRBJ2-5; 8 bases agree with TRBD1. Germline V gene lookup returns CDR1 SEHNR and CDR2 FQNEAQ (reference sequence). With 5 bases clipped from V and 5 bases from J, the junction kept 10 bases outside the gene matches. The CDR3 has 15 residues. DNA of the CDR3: TGTGCCAGCAGCCTCATCCTCAGGGGGCTGGAGACCCAGTACTTC. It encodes CASSLILRGLETQYF.